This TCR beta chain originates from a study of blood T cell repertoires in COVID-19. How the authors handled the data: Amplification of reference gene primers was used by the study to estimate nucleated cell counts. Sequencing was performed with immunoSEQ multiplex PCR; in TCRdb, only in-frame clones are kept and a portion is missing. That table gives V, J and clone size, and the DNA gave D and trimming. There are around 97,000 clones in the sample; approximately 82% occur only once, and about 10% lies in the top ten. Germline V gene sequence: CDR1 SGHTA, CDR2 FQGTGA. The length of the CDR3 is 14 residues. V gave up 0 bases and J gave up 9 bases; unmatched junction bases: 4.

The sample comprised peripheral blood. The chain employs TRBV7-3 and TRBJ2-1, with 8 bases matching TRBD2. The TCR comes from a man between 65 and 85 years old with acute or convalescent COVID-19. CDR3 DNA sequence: TGTGCCAGCAGCTTAACCGGGACTAGTATTGAGCAGTTCTTC. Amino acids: CASSLTGTSIEQFF.